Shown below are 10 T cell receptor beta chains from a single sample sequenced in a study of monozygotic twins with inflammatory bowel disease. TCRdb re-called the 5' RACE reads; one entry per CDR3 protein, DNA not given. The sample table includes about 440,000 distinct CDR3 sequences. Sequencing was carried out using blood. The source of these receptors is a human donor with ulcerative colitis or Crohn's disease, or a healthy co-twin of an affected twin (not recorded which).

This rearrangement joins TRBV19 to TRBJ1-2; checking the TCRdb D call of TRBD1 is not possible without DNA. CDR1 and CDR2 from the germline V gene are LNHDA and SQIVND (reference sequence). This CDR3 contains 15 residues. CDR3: CASSLDPQGGYGYTF. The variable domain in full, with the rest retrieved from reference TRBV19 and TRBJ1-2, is DGGITQSPKYLFRKEGQNVTLSCEQNLNHDAMYWYRQDPGQGLRLIYYSQIVNDFQKGDIAEGYSVSREKKESFPLTVTSAQKNPTAFYLCASSLDPQGGYGYTFGSGTRLTVV.

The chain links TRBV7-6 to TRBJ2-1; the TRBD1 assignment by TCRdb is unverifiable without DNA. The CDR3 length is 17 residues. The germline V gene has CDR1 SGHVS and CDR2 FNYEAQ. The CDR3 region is CASSPRGEPSSYNEQFF. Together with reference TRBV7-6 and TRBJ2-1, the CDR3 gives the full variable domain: GAGVSQSPRYKVTKRGQDVALRCDPISGHVSLYWYRQALGQGPEFLTYFNYEAQQDKSGLPNDRFSAERPEGSISTLTIQRTEQRDSAMYRCASSPRGEPSSYNEQFFGPGTRLTVL.

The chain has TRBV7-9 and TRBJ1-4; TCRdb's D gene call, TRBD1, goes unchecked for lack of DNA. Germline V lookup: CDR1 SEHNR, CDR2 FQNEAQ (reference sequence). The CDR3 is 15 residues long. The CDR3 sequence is CASSPRDSFNEKLFF.

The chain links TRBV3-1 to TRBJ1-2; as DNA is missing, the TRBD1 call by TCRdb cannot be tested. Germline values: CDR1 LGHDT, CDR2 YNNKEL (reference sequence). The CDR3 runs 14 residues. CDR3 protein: CASRLEGAGNGYTF.

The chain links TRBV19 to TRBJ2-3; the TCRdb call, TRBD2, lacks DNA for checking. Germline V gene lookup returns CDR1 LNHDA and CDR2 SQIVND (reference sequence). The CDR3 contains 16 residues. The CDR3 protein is CASSTSTSGVQATQYF. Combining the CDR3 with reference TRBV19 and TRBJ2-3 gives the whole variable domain DGGITQSPKYLFRKEGQNVTLSCEQNLNHDAMYWYRQDPGQGLRLIYYSQIVNDFQKGDIAEGYSVSREKKESFPLTVTSAQKNPTAFYLCASSTSTSGVQATQYFGPGTRLTVL.

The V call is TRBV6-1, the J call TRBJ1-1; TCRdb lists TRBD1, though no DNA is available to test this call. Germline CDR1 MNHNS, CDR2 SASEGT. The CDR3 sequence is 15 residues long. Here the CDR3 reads CASRTAETVNTEAFF.

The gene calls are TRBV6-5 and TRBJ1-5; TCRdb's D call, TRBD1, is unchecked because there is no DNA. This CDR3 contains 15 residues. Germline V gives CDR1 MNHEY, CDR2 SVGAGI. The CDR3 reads CASSLQVSGNQPQHF.

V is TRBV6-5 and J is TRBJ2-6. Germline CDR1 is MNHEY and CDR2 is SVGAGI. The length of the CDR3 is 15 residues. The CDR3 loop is CASSYSDSGANVLTF.

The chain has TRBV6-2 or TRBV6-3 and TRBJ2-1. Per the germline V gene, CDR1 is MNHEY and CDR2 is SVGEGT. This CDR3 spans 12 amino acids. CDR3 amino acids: CASSTITNEQFF.

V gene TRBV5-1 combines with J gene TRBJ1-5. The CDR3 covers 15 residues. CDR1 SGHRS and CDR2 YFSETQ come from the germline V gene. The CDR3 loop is CASSEGTGFNQPQHF.